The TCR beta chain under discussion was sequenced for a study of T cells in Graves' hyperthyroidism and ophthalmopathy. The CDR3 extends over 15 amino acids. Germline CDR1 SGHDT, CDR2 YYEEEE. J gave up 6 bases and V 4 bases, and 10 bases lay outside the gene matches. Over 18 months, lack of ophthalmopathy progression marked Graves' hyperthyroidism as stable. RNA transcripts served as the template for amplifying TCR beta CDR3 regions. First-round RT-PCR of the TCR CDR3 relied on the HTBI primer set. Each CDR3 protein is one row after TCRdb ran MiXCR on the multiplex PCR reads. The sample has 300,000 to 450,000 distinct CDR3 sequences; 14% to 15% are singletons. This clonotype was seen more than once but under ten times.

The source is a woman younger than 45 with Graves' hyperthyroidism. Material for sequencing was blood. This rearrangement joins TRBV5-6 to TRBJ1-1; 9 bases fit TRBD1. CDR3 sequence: CASSVPGQGFSEAFF. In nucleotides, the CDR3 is TGTGCCAGCAGCGTACCGGGACAGGGTTTTTCTGAAGCTTTCTTT.